This is a list of T cell receptor beta chains from one sample in a study of cytomegalovirus exposure and HLA in healthy donors. The method was immunoSEQ multiplex PCR; TCRdb's version includes in-frame clones alone and lacks a portion of them. Of 110,000 to 150,000 clones in the sample, roughly 76% were seen once. The sample consisted of PBMCs. These TCRs come from a man aged 18-30 years in good health and CMV-seronegative. Each CDR3 is given with its conserved first and last residue. Fields, in order: J gene, V gene, clone size, D gene, CDR3 protein, CDR3 DNA. The D gene is left open where the match is weak. Rows give clone size only sometimes, using once, few, many, or a class for an expanded clone.

J gene: TRBJ1-5
V gene: TRBV7-3
clone size: .
D gene: TRBD1
CDR3 protein: CASSFLGRGPRPYQPQHF
CDR3 DNA: TGTGCCAGCAGCTTTTTGGGCAGGGGGCCCCGTCCCTATCAGCCCCAGCATTTT

J gene: TRBJ2-3
V gene: TRBV9
clone size: once
D gene: TRBD2
CDR3 protein: CASSAAGVADTQYF
CDR3 DNA: TGTGCCAGCAGCGCGGCGGGAGTCGCAGATACGCAGTATTTT

J gene: TRBJ2-1
V gene: TRBV7-6
clone size: .
D gene: .
CDR3 protein: CASSSKAGLTYNEQFF
CDR3 DNA: TGTGCCAGCAGCTCCAAGGCGGGACTGACATACAATGAGCAGTTCTTC

J gene: TRBJ1-2
V gene: TRBV4-2
clone size: .
D gene: .
CDR3 protein: CACSHDRSYGYTF
CDR3 DNA: TGTGCCTGCAGTCACGACAGGTCCTATGGCTACACCTTC

J gene: TRBJ2-2
V gene: TRBV30
clone size: .
D gene: .
CDR3 protein: CAWGLSTGELFF
CDR3 DNA: TGTGCCTGGGGCCTGTCCACCGGGGAGCTGTTTTTT

J gene: TRBJ2-2
V gene: TRBV7-2
clone size: .
D gene: .
CDR3 protein: CASSLVYTGELFF
CDR3 DNA: TGTGCCAGCAGCTTAGTATACACCGGGGAGCTGTTTTTT

J gene: TRBJ2-7
V gene: TRBV29-1
clone size: .
D gene: TRBD1
CDR3 protein: CSGWDSSYEQYF
CDR3 DNA: TGCAGCGGATGGGACAGCTCCTACGAGCAGTACTTC

J gene: TRBJ1-5
V gene: TRBV6-1
clone size: .
D gene: .
CDR3 protein: CASSEGAFLNSNQPQHF
CDR3 DNA: TGTGCCAGCAGTGAAGGGGCATTCCTGAATAGCAATCAGCCCCAGCATTTT

J gene: TRBJ2-6
V gene: TRBV6-1
clone size: .
D gene: .
CDR3 protein: CASSEKGESSGANVLTF
CDR3 DNA: TGTGCCAGCAGTGAAAAGGGAGAGAGCTCTGGGGCCAACGTCCTGACTTTC

J gene: TRBJ2-1
V gene: TRBV28
clone size: .
D gene: .
CDR3 protein: CASNSERASYNEQFF
CDR3 DNA: TGTGCCAGCAATTCCGAGCGGGCCTCCTACAATGAGCAGTTCTTC

J gene: TRBJ2-7
V gene: TRBV27
clone size: few
D gene: .
CDR3 protein: CASSSDFPGVEEQYF
CDR3 DNA: TGTGCCAGCAGTTCAGACTTTCCGGGAGTTGAGGAGCAGTACTTC

J gene: TRBJ1-4
V gene: TRBV19
clone size: .
D gene: TRBD1
CDR3 protein: CASSPGQGGIPNEKLFF
CDR3 DNA: TGTGCCAGTAGTCCCGGACAGGGTGGAATCCCTAATGAAAAACTGTTTTTT

J gene: TRBJ2-7
V gene: TRBV13
clone size: .
D gene: TRBD1
CDR3 protein: CASNRWGTEVTYEQYF
CDR3 DNA: TGTGCCAGCAACCGGTGGGGGACAGAGGTGACCTACGAGCAGTACTTC

J gene: TRBJ2-1
V gene: TRBV11-2
clone size: .
D gene: .
CDR3 protein: CASSLAGEAGLKFF
CDR3 DNA: TGTGCCAGCAGCTTAGCGGGGGAGGCGGGGTTGAAGTTCTTC

J gene: TRBJ1-2
V gene: TRBV4-1
clone size: .
D gene: TRBD1
CDR3 protein: CASSTPRTGNNYGYTF
CDR3 DNA: TGCGCCAGCAGCACACCTCGGACAGGGAATAACTATGGCTACACCTTC

J gene: TRBJ2-7
V gene: TRBV7-8
clone size: .
D gene: TRBD2
CDR3 protein: CASSRGTSGSSSYEQYF
CDR3 DNA: TGTGCCAGCAGCAGAGGGACTAGCGGGAGTTCTTCCTACGAGCAGTACTTC